The next 14 T cell receptor beta chains were all read from a single sample in a study of T-cell reconstitution after alpha-beta-depleted transplantation in children (dated by TCRdb to the mid-2010s). The sample's treatment or condition label, decoded: allogeneic hematopoietic cell transplantation with graft depleted of TCRalphabeta T cells and CD19 B cells. To prepare the library, PCR was applied. The run used an Illumina HiSeq 2500. Molecular barcoding was employed in the preparation of TCR libraries, with unique molecular identifiers being used to normalize TCRbeta repertoire quantification. TCRdb ran its own pipeline on the public reads, namely fastp trimming at Q25 and MiXCR clone calling, and kept in-frame beta chains. All rows with the same CDR3 protein become a single entry with the most common DNA and genes. In this sample the table shows about 460,000 distinct CDR3 sequences, 10% of which occur a single time. In total, the top ten clones hold about 2.1% of the sample.

Sample: PBMCs, taken before TCRalphabeta/CD19-depleted stem cell transplant. The receptors originated from a child aged 2-9 years with inherited bone marrow failure, due to receive a stem cell transplant.

This clonotype was seen a handful of times. This chain uses TRBV5-1 with TRBJ1-5; no reliable D call. Germline assignment: CDR1 SGHRS and CDR2 YFSETQ. The CDR3 has 14 amino acids. Trimming removed 1 base at V and 4 bases at J, with 9 bases between. The CDR3 is CASSLNIRNQPQHF. DNA of the CDR3: TGCGCCAGCAGCTTGAATATTCGGAATCAGCCCCAGCATTTT.

There are a few counts of this clonotype. The V gene is TRBV20-1, the J gene TRBJ2-3, with D perhaps matching TRBD1 (6 bases). V was trimmed by 3 bases and J by 0 bases, leaving 13 bases between them. CDR3 length: 15 amino acids. Germline V gene lookup returns CDR1 DFQATT and CDR2 SNEGSKA (reference sequence). The CDR3 here is CSASRDIASTDTQYF. The CDR3 bases are TGCAGTGCTAGCAGGGACATCGCTAGCACAGATACGCAGTATTTT.

This clonotype occurred many times. The chain employs TRBV12-3 or TRBV12-4 and TRBJ2-1; perhaps TRBD2 as D (6 bases). The CDR3 is made up of 15 amino acids. V lost 6 bases and J 6 bases, leaving 18 bases between the germline ends. The CDR3 nucleotides read TGTGCCAGCAGACTTATTGGAGGGCCCATCAATGAGCAGTTCTTC. It encodes CASRLIGGPINEQFF.

The table lists this clonotype with many counts. J is TRBJ2-3 and V is TRBV7-2; 10 nucleotides line up with TRBD2. The germline V gene encodes CDR1 SGHTA and CDR2 FQGNSA. J was trimmed by 2 bases and V by 10 bases; bases with no gene match: 6. The CDR3 spans 14 residues. This CDR3 reads CATASGSNTDTQYF. In DNA, the CDR3 is TGTGCCACCGCTAGCGGGAGTAACACAGATACGCAGTATTTT.

This clonotype was detected many times. V usage is TRBV7-9 and J usage is TRBJ2-7; D remains ambiguous. The CDR3 runs 11 residues. V lost 1 base, J lost 3 bases, and 1 base lay in between. Germline values: CDR1 SEHNR, CDR2 FQNEAQ (reference sequence). CDR3 amino acids: CASSLDYEQYF. The CDR3, as DNA: TGTGCCAGCAGCTTAGACTACGAGCAGTACTTC. The whole variable domain, remainder taken from reference TRBV7-9 and TRBJ2-7, is DTGVSQNPRHKITKRGQNVTFRCDPISEHNRLYWYRQTLGQGPEFLTYFQNEAQLEKSRLLSDRFSAERPKGSFSTLEIQRTEQGDSAMYLCASSLDYEQYFGPGTRLTVT.

This clonotype came up many times. The chain links TRBV7-9 to TRBJ1-1; 9 bases agree with TRBD1. Germline-derived CDR1 and CDR2 are SEHNR and FQNEAQ (reference sequence). This CDR3 contains 14 residues. The V segment lost 5 bases and the J segment 6 bases; nucleotides outside the gene matches: 7. The CDR3 here is CASSVRDREPEAFF. DNA for the CDR3: TGTGCCAGCAGCGTCCGGGACAGGGAACCTGAAGCTTTCTTT.

J is TRBJ2-7 and V is TRBV7-2; 7 bases align to TRBD1. Per germline, CDR1 SGHTA and CDR2 FQGNSA. CDR3 size: 15 residues. The V segment lost 5 bases and the J segment 3 bases; nucleotides outside the gene matches: 10. CDR3 sequence reads: CASSPEGTAHYEQYF. The CDR3 DNA reads as TGTGCCAGCAGCCCCGAAGGGACAGCCCACTACGAGCAGTACTTC. The full variable domain, rest sourced from reference TRBV7-2 and TRBJ2-7, is GAGVSQSPSNKVTEKGKDVELRCDPISGHTALYWYRQSLGQGLEFLIYFQGNSAPDKSGLPSDRFSAERTGGSVSTLTIQRTQQEDSAVYLCASSPEGTAHYEQYFGPGTRLTVT.

This clonotype was found many times. Written as DNA, the CDR3 is TGCGCCAGCAGCTTGGAGCCGGGACAGGGTAACTATGGCTACACCTTC. Translating gives CASSLEPGQGNYGYTF. The gene calls are TRBV5-1 and TRBJ1-2; 9 nucleotides align to TRBD1. The germline CDR1 and CDR2 sequences are SGHRS and YFSETQ. Trimming at V came to 0 bases and at J to 1 base, leaving 4 bases not matched to a gene. The CDR3 consists of 16 residues.

This clonotype was counted at least ten times. DNA for the CDR3: TGTGCCAGCAGGGCCCATACTAGCGGGAGATATTACACCGGGGAGCTGTTTTTT. Protein: CASRAHTSGRYYTGELFF. The V call is TRBV7-2, the J call TRBJ2-2; 11 bases are a match to TRBD2. J was trimmed by 3 bases and V by 6 bases; bases with no gene match: 12. The CDR3 runs to 18 residues. The germline V gene has CDR1 SGHTA and CDR2 FQGNSA.

This clonotype occurred many times. The chain recombines TRBV20-1 with TRBJ2-1, with D uncertain. CDR1 DFQATT and CDR2 SNEGSKA come from the germline V gene (reference sequence). Trimming took off 5 bases at V and 2 bases at J, with 13 bases between the two ends. The CDR3 spans 14 residues. Here the CDR3 DNA reads TGCAGTGCTCGGATTCAGCCGGCCTACAATGAGCAGTTCTTC. It is translated as CSARIQPAYNEQFF.

This clonotype came up many times. This chain uses TRBV28 with TRBJ2-7; TRBD2 aligns across 11 bases. Per germline, CDR1 MDHEN and CDR2 SYDVKM. V lost 7 bases and J lost 4; bases outside the gene matches: 9. The length of the CDR3 is 15 residues. In DNA form, the CDR3 reads TGTGCCAGCACTGACGGGACTAGCGGCCTTTACGAGCAGTACTTC. It translates to CASTDGTSGLYEQYF.

The CDR3 reads CASSLGRLAGSYEQYF. Here the CDR3 DNA reads TGCGCCAGCAGCTTGGGTCGACTAGCGGGGTCTTACGAGCAGTACTTC. The rearrangement joins TRBV5-1 to TRBJ2-7; the match to TRBD2 covers 11 bases. This CDR3 spans 16 amino acids. The V gene's germline CDR1 is SGHRS and CDR2 YFSETQ. The V segment lost 0 bases and the J segment 4 bases; nucleotides outside the gene matches: 6.

Ten or more counts support this clonotype. V gene TRBV29-1 combines with J gene TRBJ2-5; TRBD2 agrees at 14 bases. The CDR3 runs 17 residues. Germline V CDR1 and CDR2: SQVTM, ANQGSEA. The V gene end was trimmed by 1 base and the J gene end by 3 bases; junction bases not matched to a gene: 7. CDR3 nucleotide sequence: TGCAGCGTTGAAGTGGGGGGACTAGCGGGAGTAAAAGAGACCCAGTACTTC. Its protein is CSVEVGGLAGVKETQYF.

This clonotype was detected many times. The chain recombines TRBV12-3 or TRBV12-4 with TRBJ2-1; D might be TRBD1 or TRBD2, each matching 5 bases. The CDR3 has 15 residues. Trimming shortened V by 10 bases and J by 0 bases, and 16 bases separated the two germline ends. CDR3 nucleotide sequence: TGTGCCATCTCCGGGACCCGAAGCTCCTACAATGAGCAGTTCTTC. It specifies CAISGTRSSYNEQFF.